This T cell receptor (beta chain) was found in a study of response to subunit inactivated influenza vaccine. Study-level points and caveats: It was suggested by the authors that few new T cells are recruited by each seasonal influenza vaccination.

The CDR3 has 14 residues. Trimming took 6 bases from V and 0 from J, leaving 12 bases between them. For this clonotype: Its specificity is unknown.

TCRdb itself ran the RT-PCR reads through MiXCR, one entry per CDR3 protein. Of 560,000 or so distinct CDR3 sequences listed, 7.6% are singletons. The TCR comes from a man aged 45 to 70 who received an inactivated influenza vaccine. Sequenced material: PBMCs from blood, taken around 2 years after vaccination. V and J are TRBV12-3 or TRBV12-4 and TRBJ2-7, with a possible D match to TRBD1 (5 bases). CDR3: CASREQDGSYEQYF. CDR3 coding DNA: TGTGCCAGCAGGGAACAGGACGGCTCCTACGAGCAGTACTTC.